Detailed here is one TCR beta chain. This sample is part of a study of cytomegalovirus exposure and HLA in healthy donors. Vbeta (60) and Jbeta (13) primers were used in the PCR. Sequenced by immunoSEQ multiplex PCR; TCRdb stores in-frame clones only, minus some. The repertoire holds more than 90,000 clones, with roughly 79% as singletons. The germline V gene has CDR1 SGHDT and CDR2 YYEEEE. With 4 bases removed from V and 0 bases from J, the gap between germline ends came to 11 bases. The CDR3 has 15 residues. The TCR sequence derives from a man aged 40-49 years in good health and CMV-seronegative. The sequencing input was PBMCs. The J gene is TRBJ1-5, the V gene TRBV5-6, with a possible D match to TRBD1 (5 bases). CDR3 DNA: TGTGCCAGCAGCCTGACAGCTTATAGCAATCAGCCCCAGCATTTT. Amino acids: CASSLTAYSNQPQHF. Full variable domain (missing parts from reference TRBV5-6 and TRBJ1-5): DAGVTQSPTHLIKTRGQQVTLRCSPKSGHDTVSWYQQALGQGPQFIFQYYEEEERQRGNFPDRFSGHQFPNYSSELNVNALLLGDSALYLCASSLTAYSNQPQHFGDGTRLSIL.